A single T cell receptor beta chain is shown here with its context. In the same sample, other DNA sequences code for this CDR3. TCRdb's table, derived via immunoSEQ multiplex PCR, lists solely in-frame clones and lacks some. This table holds around 50,000 clones, around 82% found once. This entry belongs to a study of blood T cell repertoires in COVID-19. V shed 2 bases, J shed 2 bases, and the junction held 5 bases outside the gene matches. Germline V CDR1 and CDR2: KGHSH, LQKENI. The CDR3 totals 15 residues. Sequencing input: peripheral blood. The origin of this receptor is a man aged 35 to 55 with acute or convalescent COVID-19. V gene TRBV18 combines with J gene TRBJ2-7; 8 bases agree with TRBD1. The CDR3 loop reads CASSPGQGKPYEQYF. The CDR3 DNA follows: TGTGCCAGCTCACCAGGACAGGGTAAGCCCTACGAGCAGTACTTC. Full variable domain (rest looked up from reference TRBV18 and TRBJ2-7): NAGVMQNPRHLVRRRGQEARLRCSPMKGHSHVYWYRQLPEEGLKFMVYLQKENIIDESGMPKERFSAEFPKEGPSILRIQQVVRGDSAAYFCASSPGQGKPYEQYFGPGTRLTVT.